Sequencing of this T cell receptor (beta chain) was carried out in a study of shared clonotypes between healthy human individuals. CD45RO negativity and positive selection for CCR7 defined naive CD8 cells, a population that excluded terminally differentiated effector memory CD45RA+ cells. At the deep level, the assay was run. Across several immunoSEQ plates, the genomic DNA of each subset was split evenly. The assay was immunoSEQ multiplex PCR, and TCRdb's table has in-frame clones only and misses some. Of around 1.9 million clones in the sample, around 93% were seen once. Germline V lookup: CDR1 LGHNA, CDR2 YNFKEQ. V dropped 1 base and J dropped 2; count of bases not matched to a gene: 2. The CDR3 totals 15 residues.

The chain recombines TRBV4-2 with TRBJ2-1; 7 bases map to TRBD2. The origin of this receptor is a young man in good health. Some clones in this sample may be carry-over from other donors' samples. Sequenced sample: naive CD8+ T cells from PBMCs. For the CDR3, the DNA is TGTGCCAGCAGCCAAGCCCTAGCGGCCTACAATGAGCAGTTCTTC. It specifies CASSQALAAYNEQFF.